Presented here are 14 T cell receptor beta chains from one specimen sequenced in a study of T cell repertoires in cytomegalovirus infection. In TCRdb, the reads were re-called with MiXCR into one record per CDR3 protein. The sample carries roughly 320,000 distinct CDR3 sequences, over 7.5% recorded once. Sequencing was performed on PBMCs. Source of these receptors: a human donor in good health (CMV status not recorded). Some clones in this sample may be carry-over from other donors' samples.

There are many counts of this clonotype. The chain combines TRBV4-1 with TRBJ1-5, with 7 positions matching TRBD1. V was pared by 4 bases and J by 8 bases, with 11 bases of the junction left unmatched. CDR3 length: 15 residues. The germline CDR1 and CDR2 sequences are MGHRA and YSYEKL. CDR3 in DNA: TGCGCCAGCAGCCTCGATATCGACAGGGTGAAGCCCCAGCATTTT. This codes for CASSLDIDRVKPQHF.

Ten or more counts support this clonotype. The CDR3 nucleotides are TGTGCCAGCAGCTCCAGAGCGTCGACCTCTGGGGCCAACGTCCTGACTTTC. This gives the protein CASSSRASTSGANVLTF. The J gene is TRBJ2-6, the V gene TRBV7-2; no firm D call. There are 17 residues in the CDR3. V gave up 4 bases and J gave up 0 bases, with 13 bases separating them. Germline CDR1 SGHTA, CDR2 FQGNSA.

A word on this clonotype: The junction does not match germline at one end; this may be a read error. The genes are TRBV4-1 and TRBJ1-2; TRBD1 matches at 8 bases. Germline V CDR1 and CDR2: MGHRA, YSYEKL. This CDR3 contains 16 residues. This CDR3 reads CASSQGGQGLNYDYTF. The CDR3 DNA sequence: TGCGCCAGCAGCCAAGGCGGACAGGGCCTGAACTATGACTACACCTTC.

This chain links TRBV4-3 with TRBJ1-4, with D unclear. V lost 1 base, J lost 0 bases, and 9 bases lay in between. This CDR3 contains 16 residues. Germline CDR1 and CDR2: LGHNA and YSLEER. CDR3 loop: CASSQGHKTTNEKLFF. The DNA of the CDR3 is TGCGCCAGCAGCCAAGGTCATAAGACAACTAATGAAAAACTGTTTTTT.

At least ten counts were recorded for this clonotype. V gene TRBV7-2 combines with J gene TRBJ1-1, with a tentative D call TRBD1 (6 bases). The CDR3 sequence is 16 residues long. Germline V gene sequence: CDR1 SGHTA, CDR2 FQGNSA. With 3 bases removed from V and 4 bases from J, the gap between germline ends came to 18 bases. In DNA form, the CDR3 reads TGTGCCAGCAGCTTTGGGGGCGGAGGGGTGAGCACTGAAGCTTTCTTT. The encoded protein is CASSFGGGGVSTEAFF.

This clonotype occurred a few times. CDR3 coding DNA: TGTGCCAGCAGCTTAGATGGGGCGCGCAATTCACCCCTCCACTTT. Protein sequence: CASSLDGARNSPLHF. This chain joins TRBV7-9 and TRBJ1-6, with D maybe TRBD1 (5 bases). The CDR3 sequence is 15 residues long. Looked up from germline, CDR1 is SEHNR and CDR2 is FQNEAQ (reference sequence). V shed 1 base and J shed 7 bases, with 11 bases lying between them. The full variable domain, its missing parts supplied by reference TRBV7-9 and TRBJ1-6, is DTGVSQNPRHKITKRGQNVTFRCDPISEHNRLYWYRQTLGQGPEFLTYFQNEAQLEKSRLLSDRFSAERPKGSFSTLEIQRTEQGDSAMYLCASSLDGARNSPLHFGNGTRLTVT.

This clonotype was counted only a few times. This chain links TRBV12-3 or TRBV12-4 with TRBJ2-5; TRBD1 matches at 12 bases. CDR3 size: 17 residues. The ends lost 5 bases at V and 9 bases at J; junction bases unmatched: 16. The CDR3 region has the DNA TGTGCCAGCAGTCACGCCGGGACAGGGGGCGCGGCGAGGTCCCAGTACTTC. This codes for CASSHAGTGGAARSQYF.

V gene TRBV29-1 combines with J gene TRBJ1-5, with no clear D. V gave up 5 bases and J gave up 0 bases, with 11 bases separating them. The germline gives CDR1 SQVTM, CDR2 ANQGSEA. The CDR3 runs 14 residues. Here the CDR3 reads CSVRTDNSNQPQHF. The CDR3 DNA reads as TGCAGCGTTCGGACTGATAATAGCAATCAGCCCCAGCATTTT.

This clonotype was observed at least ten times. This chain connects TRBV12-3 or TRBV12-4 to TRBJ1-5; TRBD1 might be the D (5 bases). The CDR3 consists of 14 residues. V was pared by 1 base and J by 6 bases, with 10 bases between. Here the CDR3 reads CASSLVAGSQPQHF. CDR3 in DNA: TGTGCCAGCAGTTTAGTCGCAGGGAGTCAGCCCCAGCATTTT.

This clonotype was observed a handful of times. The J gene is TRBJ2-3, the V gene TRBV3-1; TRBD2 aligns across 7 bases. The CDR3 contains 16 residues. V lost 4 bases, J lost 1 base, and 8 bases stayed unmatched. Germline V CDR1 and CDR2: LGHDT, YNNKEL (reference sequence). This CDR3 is CASSPRGEPGTDTQYF. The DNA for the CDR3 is TGTGCCAGCAGCCCACGGGGGGAACCGGGCACAGATACGCAGTATTTT.

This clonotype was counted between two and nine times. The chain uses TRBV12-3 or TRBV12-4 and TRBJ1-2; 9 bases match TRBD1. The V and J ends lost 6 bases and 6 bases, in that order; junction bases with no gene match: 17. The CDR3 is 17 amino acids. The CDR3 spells CASRPTYRDRVPNGYTF. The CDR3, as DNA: TGTGCCAGCAGACCAACCTACCGGGACAGGGTCCCGAATGGCTACACCTTC.

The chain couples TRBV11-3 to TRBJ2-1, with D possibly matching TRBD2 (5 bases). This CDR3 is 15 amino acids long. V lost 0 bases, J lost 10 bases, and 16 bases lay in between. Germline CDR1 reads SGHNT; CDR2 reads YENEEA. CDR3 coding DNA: TGTGCCAGCAGCTTAGACCCCGCCGAGGGTCGGGAGCAGTTCTTC. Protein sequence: CASSLDPAEGREQFF.

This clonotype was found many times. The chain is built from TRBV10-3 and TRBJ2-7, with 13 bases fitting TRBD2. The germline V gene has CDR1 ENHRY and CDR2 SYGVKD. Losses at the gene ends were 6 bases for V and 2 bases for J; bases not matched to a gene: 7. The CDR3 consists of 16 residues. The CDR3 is CAISGLAGAITYEQYF. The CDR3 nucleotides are TGTGCCATCAGCGGACTAGCGGGGGCCATAACCTACGAGCAGTACTTC.

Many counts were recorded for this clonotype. The CDR3 DNA reads TGTGCCAGCAGTTTCCCGGGTCTAGCGGGGACGAACACCGGGGAGCTGTTTTTT. Translated: CASSFPGLAGTNTGELFF. The chain employs TRBV28 and TRBJ2-2, with 9 positions matching TRBD2. The V gene's germline CDR1 is MDHEN and CDR2 SYDVKM. The CDR3 covers 18 residues. The ends lost 3 bases at V and 0 bases at J; junction bases unmatched: 8.